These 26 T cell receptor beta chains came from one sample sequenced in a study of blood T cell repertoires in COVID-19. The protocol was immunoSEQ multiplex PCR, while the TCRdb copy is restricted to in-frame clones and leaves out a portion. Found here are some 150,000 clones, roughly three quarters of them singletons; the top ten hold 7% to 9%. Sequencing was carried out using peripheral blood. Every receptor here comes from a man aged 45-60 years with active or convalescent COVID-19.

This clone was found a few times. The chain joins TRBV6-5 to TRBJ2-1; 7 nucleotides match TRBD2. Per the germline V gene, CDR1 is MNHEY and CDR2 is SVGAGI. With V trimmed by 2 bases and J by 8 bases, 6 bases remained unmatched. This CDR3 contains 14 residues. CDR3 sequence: CASSYGGSKYEQFF. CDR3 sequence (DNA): TGTGCCAGCAGTTACGGCGGGAGCAAGTATGAGCAGTTCTTC.

The CDR3 nucleotides are TGCAGCGTTGAAGCCCGCAGGGGGCAGGGTGAGCAGTTCTTC. Its translation is CSVEARRGQGEQFF. V gene TRBV29-1 combines with J gene TRBJ2-1, with 8 bases fitting TRBD1. Trimming removed 1 base from V and 9 bases from J; junction bases left unmatched: 8. The length of the CDR3 is 14 residues. In germline, CDR1 is SQVTM, CDR2 ANQGSEA.

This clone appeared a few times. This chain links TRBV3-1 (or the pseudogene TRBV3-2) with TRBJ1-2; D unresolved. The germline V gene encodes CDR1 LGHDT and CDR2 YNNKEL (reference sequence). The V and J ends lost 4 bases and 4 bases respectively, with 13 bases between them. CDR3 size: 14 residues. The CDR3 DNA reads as TGTGCCAGCAGCCCCCCCTGGCAAGTCTATGGCTACACCTTC. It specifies CASSPPWQVYGYTF.

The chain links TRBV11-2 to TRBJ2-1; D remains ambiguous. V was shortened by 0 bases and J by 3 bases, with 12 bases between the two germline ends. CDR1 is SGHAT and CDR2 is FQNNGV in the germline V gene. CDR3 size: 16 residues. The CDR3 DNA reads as TGTGCCAGCAGCTTAGATAGCCCCGACGGCTACAATGAGCAGTTCTTC. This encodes CASSLDSPDGYNEQFF.

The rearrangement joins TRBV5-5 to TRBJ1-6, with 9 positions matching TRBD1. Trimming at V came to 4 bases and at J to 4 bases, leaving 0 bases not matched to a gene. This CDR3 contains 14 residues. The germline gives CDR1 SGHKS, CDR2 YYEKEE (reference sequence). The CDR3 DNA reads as TGTGCCAGCAGCGGACAGGGGTATAATTCACCCCTCCACTTT. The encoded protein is CASSGQGYNSPLHF.

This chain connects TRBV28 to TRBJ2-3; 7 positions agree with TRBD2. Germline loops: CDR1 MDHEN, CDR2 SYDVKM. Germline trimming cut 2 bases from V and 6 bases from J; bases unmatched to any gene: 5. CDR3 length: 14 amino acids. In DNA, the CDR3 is TGTGCCAGCAGTTTACTATCCGGGAGGGATACGCAGTATTTT. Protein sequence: CASSLLSGRDTQYF.

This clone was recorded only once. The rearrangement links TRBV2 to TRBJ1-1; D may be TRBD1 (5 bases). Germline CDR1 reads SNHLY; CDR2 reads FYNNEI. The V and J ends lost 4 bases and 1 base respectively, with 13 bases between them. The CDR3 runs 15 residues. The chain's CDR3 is CASSGGGKANTEAFF. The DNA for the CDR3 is TGTGCCAGCAGTGGGGGCGGGAAGGCGAACACTGAAGCTTTCTTT.

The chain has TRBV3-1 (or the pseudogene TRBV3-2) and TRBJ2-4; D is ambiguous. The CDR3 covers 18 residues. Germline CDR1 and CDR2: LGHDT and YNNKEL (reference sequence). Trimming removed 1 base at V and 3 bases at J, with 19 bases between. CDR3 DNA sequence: TGTGCCAGCAGCCAAGTACAATACACCACAGTTGGCAAAAACATTCAGTACTTC. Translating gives CASSQVQYTTVGKNIQYF.

The CDR3 here is CASSQGLAGILAKNIQYF. The CDR3 nucleotides read TGCGCCAGCAGCCAAGGACTAGCTGGGATTCTAGCCAAAAACATTCAGTACTTC. The J gene is TRBJ2-4, the V gene TRBV4-1, with 7 bases fitting TRBD2. The CDR3 length is 18 residues. The junction had 9 bases not matched to a gene; V was cut back by 1 base and J by 0 bases. Germline-derived CDR1 and CDR2 are MGHRA and YSYEKL.

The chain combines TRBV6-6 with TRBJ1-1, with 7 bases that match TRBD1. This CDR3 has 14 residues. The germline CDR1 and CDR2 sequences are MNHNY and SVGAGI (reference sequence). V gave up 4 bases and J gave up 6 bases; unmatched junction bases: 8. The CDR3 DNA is TGTGCCAGCAGTTCAAGACAGGGACAAGCTGAAGCTTTCTTT. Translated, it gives CASSSRQGQAEAFF.

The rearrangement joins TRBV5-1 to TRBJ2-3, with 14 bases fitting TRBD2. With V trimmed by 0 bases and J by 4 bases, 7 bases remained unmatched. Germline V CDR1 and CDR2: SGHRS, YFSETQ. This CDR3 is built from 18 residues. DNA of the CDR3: TGCGCCAGCAGCTTGGGGGGACTAGCGGGAGTCGGCGCAGATACGCAGTATTTT. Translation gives CASSLGGLAGVGADTQYF.

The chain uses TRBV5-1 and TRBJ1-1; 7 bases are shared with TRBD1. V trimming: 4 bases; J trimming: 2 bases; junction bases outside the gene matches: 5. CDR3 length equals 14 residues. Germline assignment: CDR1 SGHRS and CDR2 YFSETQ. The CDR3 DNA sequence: TGCGCCAGCAGCCGTGGACAGGCCAACACTGAAGCTTTCTTT. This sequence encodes CASSRGQANTEAFF.

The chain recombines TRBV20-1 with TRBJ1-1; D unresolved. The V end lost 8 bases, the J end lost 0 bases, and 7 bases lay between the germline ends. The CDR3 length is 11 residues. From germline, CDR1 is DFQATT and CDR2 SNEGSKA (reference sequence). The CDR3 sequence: CSSAVNTEAFF. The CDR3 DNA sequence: TGCAGTTCCGCAGTGAACACTGAAGCTTTCTTT.

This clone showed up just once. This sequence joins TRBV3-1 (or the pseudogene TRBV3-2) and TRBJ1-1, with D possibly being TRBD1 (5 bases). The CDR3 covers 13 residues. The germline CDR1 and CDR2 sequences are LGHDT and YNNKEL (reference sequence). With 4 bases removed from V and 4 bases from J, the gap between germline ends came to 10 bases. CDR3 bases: TGTGCCAGCAGCCCCGCGGGGGGCACTGAAGCTTTCTTT. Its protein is CASSPAGGTEAFF.

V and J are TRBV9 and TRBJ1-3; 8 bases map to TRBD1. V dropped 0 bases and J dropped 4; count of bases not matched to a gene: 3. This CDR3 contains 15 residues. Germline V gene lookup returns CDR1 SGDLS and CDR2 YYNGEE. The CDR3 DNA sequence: TGTGCCAGCAGCGTAGAGACAGGGGTAGGAAACACCATATATTTT. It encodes CASSVETGVGNTIYF.

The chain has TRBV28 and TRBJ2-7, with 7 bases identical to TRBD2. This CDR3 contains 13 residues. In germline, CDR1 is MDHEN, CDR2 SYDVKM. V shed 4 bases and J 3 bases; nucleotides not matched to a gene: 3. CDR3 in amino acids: CASSSGEGYEQYF. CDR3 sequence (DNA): TGTGCCAGCAGTTCCGGGGAGGGCTACGAGCAGTACTTC. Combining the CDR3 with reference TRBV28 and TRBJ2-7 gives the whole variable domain DVKVTQSSRYLVKRTGEKVFLECVQDMDHENMFWYRQDPGLGLRLIYFSYDVKMKEKGDIPEGYSVSREKKERFSLILESASTNQTSMYLCASSSGEGYEQYFGPGTRLTVT.

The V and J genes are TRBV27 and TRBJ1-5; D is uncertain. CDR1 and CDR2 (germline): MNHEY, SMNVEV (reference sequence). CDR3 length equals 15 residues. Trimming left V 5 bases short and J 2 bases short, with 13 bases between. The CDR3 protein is CASSPSRQRNQPQHF. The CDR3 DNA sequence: TGTGCCAGCAGTCCCTCCCGACAACGCAATCAGCCCCAGCATTTT.

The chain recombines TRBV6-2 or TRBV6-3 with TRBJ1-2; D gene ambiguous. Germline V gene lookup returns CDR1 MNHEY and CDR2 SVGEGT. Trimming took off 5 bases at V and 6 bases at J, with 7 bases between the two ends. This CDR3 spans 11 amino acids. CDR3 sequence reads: CASSTFDGYTF. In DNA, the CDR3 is TGTGCCAGCAGTACATTCGATGGCTACACCTTC.

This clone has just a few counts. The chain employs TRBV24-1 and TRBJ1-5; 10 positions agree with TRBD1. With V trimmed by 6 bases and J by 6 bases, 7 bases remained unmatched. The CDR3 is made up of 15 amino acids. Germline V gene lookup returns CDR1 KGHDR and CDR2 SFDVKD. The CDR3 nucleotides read TGTGCCACCAGTTCAGGACAGGGGGAAACTCAGCCCCAGCATTTT. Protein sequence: CATSSGQGETQPQHF.

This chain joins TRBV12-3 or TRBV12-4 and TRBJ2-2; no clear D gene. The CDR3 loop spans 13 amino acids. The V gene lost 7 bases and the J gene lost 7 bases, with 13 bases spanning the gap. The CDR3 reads CASIRLGGGELFF. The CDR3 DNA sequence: TGTGCCAGCATCCGACTCGGTGGCGGGGAGCTGTTTTTT.

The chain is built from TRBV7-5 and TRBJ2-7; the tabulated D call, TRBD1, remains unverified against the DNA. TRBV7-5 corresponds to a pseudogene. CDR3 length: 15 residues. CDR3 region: CVRSLGNYRGYEQYF. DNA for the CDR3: TGTGTCAGAAGCTTAGGAAATTACAGGGGCTACGAGCAGTACTTC.

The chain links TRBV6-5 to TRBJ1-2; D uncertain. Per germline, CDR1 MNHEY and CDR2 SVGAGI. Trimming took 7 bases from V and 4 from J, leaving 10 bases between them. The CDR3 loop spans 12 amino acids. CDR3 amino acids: CASNNPVYGYTF. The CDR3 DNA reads TGTGCCAGCAACAATCCCGTCTATGGCTACACCTTC.

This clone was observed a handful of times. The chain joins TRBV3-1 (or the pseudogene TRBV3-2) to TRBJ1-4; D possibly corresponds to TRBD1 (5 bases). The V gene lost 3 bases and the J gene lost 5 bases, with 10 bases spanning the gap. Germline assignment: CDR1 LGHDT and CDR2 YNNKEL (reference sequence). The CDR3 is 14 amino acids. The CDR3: CASSQQGFNEKLFF. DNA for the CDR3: TGTGCCAGCAGCCAGCAGGGTTTCAATGAAAAACTGTTTTTT.

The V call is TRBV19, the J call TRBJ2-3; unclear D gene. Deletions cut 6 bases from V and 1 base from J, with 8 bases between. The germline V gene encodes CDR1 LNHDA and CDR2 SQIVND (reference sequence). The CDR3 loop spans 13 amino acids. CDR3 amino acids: CASRTVGTDTQYF. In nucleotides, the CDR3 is TGTGCCAGTAGAACGGTCGGCACAGATACGCAGTATTTT.

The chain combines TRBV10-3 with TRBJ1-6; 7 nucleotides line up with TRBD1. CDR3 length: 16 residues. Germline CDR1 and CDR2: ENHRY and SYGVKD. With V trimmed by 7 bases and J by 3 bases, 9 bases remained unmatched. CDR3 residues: CAITAPQGIYNSPLHF. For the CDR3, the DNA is TGTGCCATCACCGCCCCACAGGGGATCTATAATTCACCCCTCCACTTT.

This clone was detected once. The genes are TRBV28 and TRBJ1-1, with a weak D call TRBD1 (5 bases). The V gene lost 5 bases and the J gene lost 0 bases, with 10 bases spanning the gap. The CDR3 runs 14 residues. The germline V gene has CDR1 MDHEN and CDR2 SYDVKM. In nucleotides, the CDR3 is TGTGCCAGCAGTATGACAGTTATGAACACTGAAGCTTTCTTT. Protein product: CASSMTVMNTEAFF. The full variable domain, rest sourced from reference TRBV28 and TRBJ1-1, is DVKVTQSSRYLVKRTGEKVFLECVQDMDHENMFWYRQDPGLGLRLIYFSYDVKMKEKGDIPEGYSVSREKKERFSLILESASTNQTSMYLCASSMTVMNTEAFFGQGTRLTVV.